This is a list of T cell receptor beta chains from one sample in a study of low-dose radiotherapy and immunotherapy resistance in tumors. TCRdb analysed the reads with MiXCR anew, one entry per CDR3 protein. Among around 90,000 distinct CDR3 sequences listed, approximately 20% were seen once. Material: PBMCs, obtained before treatment. All receptors come from a male donor with prostate cancer. The CDR3 runs from the conserved cysteine through the conserved F or W. Fields, in order: D gene, CDR3 length, J gene, V gene, clone size, CDR3 protein, CDR3 DNA. The D gene is left open where the match is weak. Only part of the rows carry a size: once, few, many, or a class if the clone is expanded.

. | 16 | TRBJ2-2 | TRBV6-2/TRBV6-3 | . | CASSEVGGFAGELFFF | .
TRBD1 | 17 | TRBJ2-1 | TRBV4-1 | many | CASSQEIPGTGWYEQFF | TGCGCCAGCAGCCAAGAAATCCCCGGGACAGGGTGGTATGAGCAGTTCTTC
TRBD1 | 23 | TRBJ1-6 | TRBV6-2/TRBV6-3 | many | CASKFDLKGGPSYTDRGNSPLHF | TGTGCCAGCAAGTTCGACCTGAAAGGGGGCCCTTCATACACGGACAGGGGGAATTCACCCCTCCACTTT
TRBD2 | 16 | TRBJ2-1 | TRBV7-6 | many | CASSLSGSWLVNEQFF | TGTGCCAGCAGCTTAAGCGGGAGTTGGTTGGTAAATGAGCAGTTCTTC
. | 13 | TRBJ2-6 | TRBV6-6 | medium-sized | CAARGSGANVLTF | TGTGCCGCCCGCGGCTCTGGGGCCAACGTCCTGACTTTC
. | 14 | TRBJ2-4 | TRBV5-6 | many | CASSLDVGGNIQYF | TGTGCCAGCAGCTTGGACGTTGGCGGAAACATTCAGTACTTC
TRBD2 | 15 | TRBJ2-3 | TRBV5-4 | many | CASSRSGRITDTQYF | TGTGCCAGCAGCCGGAGCGGGAGGATCACAGATACGCAGTATTTT
. | 14 | TRBJ1-1 | TRBV5-1 | many | CASSLAAVITEAFF | TGCGCCAGCAGCTTGGCCGCGGTGATCACTGAAGCTTTCTTT
. | 14 | TRBJ2-7 | TRBV18 | many | CASSPRGGEYEQYF | TGTGCCAGCTCCCCGAGGGGGGGGGAGTACGAGCAGTACTTC
. | 11 | TRBJ2-7 | TRBV20-1 | many | CSARSAYEQYF | TGCAGTGCTAGATCGGCGTACGAGCAGTACTTC
TRBD1 | 15 | TRBJ1-1 | TRBV6-5 | medium-sized | CASRYTYRGNTEAFF | TGTGCCAGCAGATATACTTACAGGGGGAACACTGAAGCTTTCTTT
. | 13 | TRBJ1-2 | TRBV7-9 | many | CASSFEGYYGYTF | TGTGCCAGCAGCTTTGAGGGCTACTATGGCTACACCTTC
. | 13 | TRBJ2-3 | TRBV28 | many | CASSAQDSDTQYF | TGTGCCAGCAGTGCACAGGATTCAGATACGCAGTATTTT
. | 15 | TRBJ2-1 | TRBV11-3 | many | CASSLGPTVSNEQFF | TGTGCCAGCAGCTTAGGACCGACTGTCAGCAATGAGCAGTTCTTC
. | 16 | TRBJ2-6 | TRBV20-1 | many | CSARFQGGPGANVLTF | TGCAGTGCTAGATTCCAGGGTGGGCCCGGGGCCAACGTCCTGACTTTC
. | 15 | TRBJ1-1 | TRBV13 | many | CASSPRQRMNTEAFF | TGTGCCAGCAGCCCTAGACAGAGGATGAACACTGAAGCTTTCTTT
. | 13 | TRBJ2-1 | TRBV29-1 | many | CSVEIRINNEQFF | TGCAGCGTTGAAATTCGGATAAACAATGAGCAGTTCTTC
TRBD2 | 12 | TRBJ2-1 | TRBV6-1 | many | CASSRLANEQFF | TGTGCCAGCAGTCGACTAGCGAATGAGCAGTTCTTC
TRBD2 | 18 | TRBJ2-3 | TRBV27 | many | CASSFLASGSRGTDTQYF | TGTGCCAGCAGTTTCCTGGCTAGCGGGAGCCGAGGCACAGATACGCAGTATTTT
. | 10 | TRBJ2-7 | TRBV24-1 | . | CALWGHEQYF | TGTGCCCTCTGGGGTCACGAGCAGTACTTC
TRBD2 | 15 | TRBJ2-7 | TRBV29-1 | many | CSVGGRGRPMGEQYF | TGCAGCGTGGGGGGGAGAGGACGCCCAATGGGCGAGCAGTACTTC
. | 13 | TRBJ2-5 | TRBV15 | many | CATSRDRQETQYF | TGTGCCACCAGCAGAGACCGCCAAGAGACCCAGTACTTC
. | 15 | TRBJ2-3 | TRBV20-1 | many | CSATGVPGGTDTQYF | TGCAGTGCAACCGGGGTCCCAGGTGGCACAGATACGCAGTATTTT
TRBD1 | 15 | TRBJ2-2 | TRBV5-1 | many | CASSPGGARTGELFF | TGCGCCAGCAGCCCAGGGGGCGCGAGAACCGGGGAGCTGTTTTTT
. | 14 | TRBJ2-7 | TRBV27 | few | CASSLSPVAYEQYF | TGTGCCAGCAGTTTATCCCCGGTAGCGTACGAGCAGTACTTC
. | 12 | TRBJ2-3 | TRBV6-5 | medium-sized | CASSQRGGTQYF | TGTGCCAGCAGTCAGAGGGGGGGTACGCAGTATTTT
TRBD2 | 12 | TRBJ2-4 | TRBV28 | many | CASSPKGLAGYF | TGTGCCAGCAGTCCCAAGGGACTAGCGGGGTACTTC
TRBD1 | 17 | TRBJ1-1 | TRBV4-2 | many | CASSPSTGGEVTTEAFF | TGTGCCAGCAGCCCTAGCACAGGGGGCGAGGTTACCACTGAAGCTTTCTTT
. | 15 | TRBJ2-1 | TRBV24-1 | few | CATSDLRRWGDEQFF | TGTGCCACCAGTGATCTTAGACGCTGGGGGGATGAGCAGTTCTTC
TRBD2 | 15 | TRBJ2-1 | TRBV11-2 | many | CASKRSGGVNNEQFF | TGTGCCAGCAAGCGGAGCGGGGGAGTGAACAATGAGCAGTTCTTC
. | 10 | TRBJ2-5 | TRBV23-1 | many | CADPFSAQYF | TGCGCCGATCCCTTCTCGGCCCAGTACTTC
. | 11 | TRBJ2-7 | TRBV20-1 | many | CSAQVTYEQYF | TGCAGTGCTCAAGTTACCTACGAGCAGTACTTC
TRBD1 | 16 | TRBJ2-2 | TRBV5-1 | many | CASSPGTGGGTGELFF | TGCGCCAGCAGCCCAGGGACAGGGGGCGGCACCGGGGAGCTGTTTTTT
TRBD1 | 15 | TRBJ2-3 | TRBV6-2/TRBV6-3 | many | CASSLAQGGTDTQYF | TGTGCCAGTAGTCTGGCACAGGGGGGCACAGATACGCAGTATTTT
TRBD1 | 13 | TRBJ2-1 | TRBV29-1 | many | CSASNRGLNEQFF | TGCAGCGCATCAAACAGGGGATTGAATGAGCAGTTCTTC
TRBD2 | 15 | TRBJ2-1 | TRBV5-4 | many | CASSWRGGRMDEQFF | TGTGCCAGCAGCTGGCGCGGCGGGAGGATGGATGAGCAGTTCTTC
TRBD1 | 15 | TRBJ1-5 | TRBV19 | many | CASSPRGLVNQPQHF | TGTGCCAGTAGTCCCAGGGGGCTCGTCAATCAGCCCCAGCATTTT
. | 13 | TRBJ2-1 | TRBV7-2 | many | CASRGVGYNEQFF | TGTGCCAGTAGGGGTGTTGGGTACAATGAGCAGTTCTTC
. | 17 | TRBJ1-1 | TRBV27 | many | CASSLSGYGAGWTEAFF | TGTGCCAGCAGTTTATCCGGGTACGGAGCCGGGTGGACTGAAGCTTTCTTT
. | 15 | TRBJ1-5 | TRBV19 | . | CASSQELMSNQPQHF | TGTGCCAGTAGTCAAGAGTTAATGAGCAATCAGCCCCAGCATTTT
TRBD2 | 16 | TRBJ2-1 | TRBV4-2 | many | CASSQESSGGVSEQFF | TGTGCCAGCAGCCAAGAGTCTAGCGGGGGTGTAAGTGAGCAGTTCTTC
TRBD2 | 15 | TRBJ2-7 | TRBV7-2 | many | CASSFGVAGAYEQYF | TGTGCCAGCAGCTTTGGGGTAGCGGGAGCCTACGAGCAGTACTTC
. | 13 | TRBJ1-1 | TRBV6-6 | many | CASSYLENTEAFF | TGTGCCAGCAGTTACCTAGAGAACACTGAAGCTTTCTTT
. | 13 | TRBJ2-3 | TRBV12-3/TRBV12-4 | many | CASSSHPRDGKYF | TGTGCCAGCAGTTCCCACCCCCGGGACGGAAAGTATTTT
. | 15 | TRBJ2-3 | TRBV6-2/TRBV6-3 | once | CASSRRGAHLDTQYF | TGTGCCAGCAGTCGCCGGGGGGCGCATTTAGATACGCAGTATTTT
. | 15 | TRBJ2-2 | TRBV7-2 | many | CASSLTAANTGELFF | TGTGCCAGCAGCTTAACAGCCGCGAACACCGGGGAGCTGTTTTTT
. | 16 | TRBJ2-1 | TRBV6-2/TRBV6-3 | many | CASSERGTGSYNEQFF | TGTGCCAGCAGCGAACGAGGGACGGGCTCCTACAATGAGCAGTTCTTC
TRBD2 | 16 | TRBJ2-1 | TRBV24-1 | . | CATSKTLGTTYNEQFF | TGTGCCACCAGTAAGACGCTCGGGACTACTTACAATGAGCAGTTCTTC
TRBD1 | 16 | TRBJ1-4 | TRBV5-1 | . | CASSILGQANNEKLFF | TGCGCCAGCAGTATTTTAGGACAGGCGAATAATGAAAAACTGTTTTTT
TRBD1 | 16 | TRBJ2-2 | TRBV29-1 | many | CSVESGQGTNTGELFF | TGCAGCGTTGAATCCGGACAGGGGACGAACACCGGGGAGCTGTTTTTT
. | 13 | TRBJ2-1 | TRBV29-1 | many | CSANRALGNEQFF | TGCAGCGCGAACAGGGCTCTGGGCAATGAGCAGTTCTTC